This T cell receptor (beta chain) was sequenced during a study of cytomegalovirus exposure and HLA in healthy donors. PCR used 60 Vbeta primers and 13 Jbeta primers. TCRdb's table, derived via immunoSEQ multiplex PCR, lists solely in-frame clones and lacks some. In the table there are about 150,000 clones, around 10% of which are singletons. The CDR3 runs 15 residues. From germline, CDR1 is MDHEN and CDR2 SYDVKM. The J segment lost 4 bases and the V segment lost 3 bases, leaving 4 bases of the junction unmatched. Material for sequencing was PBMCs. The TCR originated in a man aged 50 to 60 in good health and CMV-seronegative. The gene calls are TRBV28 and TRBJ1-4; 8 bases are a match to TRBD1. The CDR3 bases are TGTGCCAGCAGTTTCAGGGGGCGAGGTAATGAAAAACTGTTTTTT. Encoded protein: CASSFRGRGNEKLFF.